Below, 28 T cell receptor beta chains from the same sample are listed, as sequenced in a study of T-cell memory formation after mild COVID-19. TCRdb reprocessed the 5' RACE reads with MiXCR, giving one entry per CDR3 protein. The sample records 400,000 or so distinct CDR3 sequences, under 25% being singletons. The sequenced sample consisted of PBMCs or a T cell subset sorted from them (not recorded which). The receptors shown here come from an adult woman who had mild COVID-19 (a few samples of this study predate the infection). Cell type and time point are not known.

This clonotype has a handful of counts. CDR3 sequence reads: CASINDPSRGYNEQFF. Here the CDR3 DNA reads TGTGCCAGCATTAATGACCCCAGTAGGGGTTACAATGAGCAGTTCTTC. The chain has TRBV3-1 and TRBJ2-1; possible D gene TRBD1, 5 bases. V was pared by 7 bases and J by 4 bases, with 20 bases between. Germline loops: CDR1 LGHDT, CDR2 YNNKEL (reference sequence). This CDR3 comprises 16 residues.

The sample holds a few counts of this clonotype. The chain carries TRBV5-7 and TRBJ2-7, with 9 bases identical to TRBD2. TRBV5-7 is sorted into the ORF group, with uncertain function. J gave up 9 bases and V 4 bases, and 17 bases lay outside the gene matches. The CDR3 is made up of 16 amino acids. CDR3 DNA: TGTGCCAGCAGCGGCCGAATAGCGGGAGCCTCTCTTGGGCAGTACTTC. This codes for CASSGRIAGASLGQYF.

This clonotype has a handful of counts. The chain uses TRBV11-2 and TRBJ2-1; maybe TRBD2 (6 bases). V lost 6 bases and J lost 9, with 12 bases in between. CDR3 length: 12 residues. Germline CDR1 SGHAT, CDR2 FQNNGV. The CDR3 protein is CASSHQGGEQFF. The CDR3 nucleotides are TGTGCCAGCAGTCATCAGGGAGGTGAGCAGTTCTTC.

This clonotype was recorded at least ten times. The DNA for the CDR3 is TGTGCCAGCAGCCGTACAGGAAACGAGCAGTACTTC. Its translation is CASSRTGNEQYF. The chain carries TRBV7-9 and TRBJ2-7; D perhaps matches TRBD1 (5 bases). Germline CDR1 is SEHNR and CDR2 is FQNEAQ (reference sequence). The V end lost 5 bases, the J end lost 5 bases, and 10 bases lay between the germline ends. The CDR3 totals 12 residues.

The V gene is TRBV12-3 or TRBV12-4, the J gene TRBJ1-2; D might be TRBD1 (5 bases). Trimming took off 6 bases at V and 4 bases at J, with 15 bases between the two ends. The CDR3 consists of 14 residues. Here the CDR3 reads CASRPAGTSYGYTF. DNA for the CDR3: TGTGCCAGCAGACCCGCCGGGACTAGCTATGGCTACACCTTC.

The gene calls are TRBV27 and TRBJ2-7; either TRBD1 or TRBD2 may fit D (6 bases each). The germline gives CDR1 MNHEY, CDR2 SMNVEV (reference sequence). The CDR3 sequence is 16 residues long. Trimming left V 3 bases short and J 3 bases short, with 18 bases between. CDR3 sequence: CASSLRGFGGGYEQYF. The CDR3 coding sequence is TGTGCCAGCAGTTTGAGGGGGTTCGGGGGTGGCTACGAGCAGTACTTC.

This clonotype showed up just a few times. J is TRBJ2-3 and V is TRBV7-8; 8 positions match TRBD2. J was trimmed by 3 bases and V by 4 bases; bases with no gene match: 9. This CDR3 comprises 16 residues. Germline V gives CDR1 SGHVS, CDR2 FQNEAQ. The CDR3 coding sequence is TGTGCCAGCAGCTCAACCGGGACTAGTGGGACAGATACGCAGTATTTT. This encodes CASSSTGTSGTDTQYF.

This clonotype was recorded a few times. CDR3 nucleotide sequence: TGCGCCAGCAGCCAAGGGCCGGGACAGGCCGCCGGGGAGCTGTTTTTT. It is translated as CASSQGPGQAAGELFF. This sequence joins TRBV4-1 and TRBJ2-2, with 8 bases lining up with TRBD1. The CDR3 is 16 residues long. V dropped 1 base and J dropped 6; count of bases not matched to a gene: 7. Germline V gene data show CDR1 as MGHRA and CDR2 as YSYEKL.

The chain combines TRBV10-3 with TRBJ2-7; a weak D match, TRBD1 (6 bases). Deletions cut 2 bases from V and 5 bases from J, with 16 bases between. Germline CDR1 is ENHRY and CDR2 is SYGVKD. The length of the CDR3 is 15 residues. The chain's CDR3 is CAISEPRDIEDEQYF. CDR3 bases: TGTGCCATCAGTGAGCCCCGGGACATCGAAGACGAGCAGTACTTC.

Written as DNA, the CDR3 is TGTGCCAGCAGTGAGCATCCCCCCACAGATACGCAGTATTTT. Amino acid sequence: CASSEHPPTDTQYF. This chain joins TRBV6-6 and TRBJ2-3; unclear D gene. The germline gives CDR1 MNHNY, CDR2 SVGAGI (reference sequence). The CDR3 consists of 14 residues. The V end was cut by 5 bases, the J end by 2 bases, with 11 bases between.

This clonotype was seen only a few times. The V and J genes are TRBV25-1 and TRBJ2-1; the match to TRBD1 covers 7 bases. J lost 0 bases, V lost 3 bases, and 5 bases had no gene match. Germline V gene data show CDR1 as MGHDK and CDR2 as SYGVNS. The CDR3 is made up of 16 amino acids. CDR3 sequence reads: CASSDTGTVSYNEQFF. The CDR3 bases are TGTGCCAGCAGTGATACCGGGACAGTCTCCTACAATGAGCAGTTCTTC.

The chain links TRBV7-9 to TRBJ2-5; 9 positions match TRBD1. The CDR3 length is 13 residues. Germline trimming cut 7 bases from V and 5 bases from J; bases unmatched to any gene: 5. Germline V lookup: CDR1 SEHNR, CDR2 FQNEAQ (reference sequence). CDR3 amino acids: CASIGQGLETQYF. The DNA for the CDR3 is TGTGCCAGCATCGGACAGGGGCTGGAGACCCAGTACTTC.

This clonotype showed up just a few times. This chain joins TRBV5-1 and TRBJ1-2; D is ambiguous. With 0 bases removed from V and 8 bases from J, the gap between germline ends came to 11 bases. This CDR3 is built from 13 residues. CDR1 SGHRS and CDR2 YFSETQ come from the germline V gene. Written as DNA, the CDR3 is TGCGCCAGCAGCTTGGACCCTGCTCGGGGCTACACCTTC. This translates into CASSLDPARGYTF.

Only a few counts were recorded for this clonotype. The rearrangement links TRBV5-1 to TRBJ1-1, with 8 nucleotides matching TRBD1. This CDR3 region has 15 residues. Germline CDR1 reads SGHRS; CDR2 reads YFSETQ. The junction had 9 bases not matched to a gene; V was cut back by 4 bases and J by 4 bases. The CDR3 nucleotides are TGCGCCAGCAGCCGCCAGACAGGGGTAATCACTGAAGCTTTCTTT. Translated, it gives CASSRQTGVITEAFF.

This clonotype was seen a few times. The J gene is TRBJ2-5, the V gene TRBV11-3, with D uncertain. V shed 4 bases and J shed 4 bases, with 10 bases lying between them. CDR3 length: 13 residues. CDR1 is SGHNT and CDR2 is YENEEA in the germline V gene. CDR3 coding DNA: TGTGCCAGCAGCTCGCCGAGAGGAGAGACCCAGTACTTC. As protein: CASSSPRGETQYF.

The DNA for the CDR3 is TGCGCCAGCAGCCAAGACGTCTTCTCCTACGAGCAGTACTTC. This encodes CASSQDVFSYEQYF. V gene TRBV4-1 combines with J gene TRBJ2-7; D not resolved. CDR3 length: 14 residues. In germline, CDR1 is MGHRA, CDR2 YSYEKL. The V and J ends lost 0 bases and 0 bases respectively, with 6 bases between them.

This clonotype has at least ten counts. The chain combines TRBV7-2 with TRBJ2-7; 9 bases are a match to TRBD2. The junction had 8 bases not matched to a gene; V was cut back by 4 bases and J by 1 base. The germline V gene has CDR1 SGHTA and CDR2 FQGNSA. This CDR3 region has 16 residues. In DNA form, the CDR3 reads TGTGCCAGCAGCTCCCTCCGGGCGGGAGGGTCCTACGAGCAGTACTTC. Its translation: CASSSLRAGGSYEQYF. The complete variable domain, with remaining parts taken from reference TRBV7-2 and TRBJ2-7, reads GAGVSQSPSNKVTEKGKDVELRCDPISGHTALYWYRQSLGQGLEFLIYFQGNSAPDKSGLPSDRFSAERTGGSVSTLTIQRTQQEDSAVYLCASSSLRAGGSYEQYFGPGTRLTVT.

CDR3 amino acids: CASSRLSVQETQYF. Written as DNA, the CDR3 is TGTGCCAGCAGTAGGTTGTCGGTCCAAGAGACCCAGTACTTC. This chain uses TRBV2 with TRBJ2-5; D is ambiguous. From germline, CDR1 is SNHLY and CDR2 FYNNEI. V shed 5 bases and J shed 1 base, with 11 bases lying between them. The CDR3 runs 14 residues. The variable domain in full, completed from reference TRBV2 and TRBJ2-5, reads EPEVTQTPSHQVTQMGQEVILRCVPISNHLYFYWYRQILGQKVEFLVSFYNNEISEKSEIFDDQFSVERPDGSNFTLKIRSTKLEDSAMYFCASSRLSVQETQYFGPGTRLLVL.

This clonotype was seen only a few times. The CDR3 is CAINPTGVGDEQFF. CDR3 sequence (DNA): TGTGCCATCAACCCAACAGGGGTGGGAGATGAGCAGTTCTTC. This sequence joins TRBV10-3 and TRBJ2-1; 7 bases fit TRBD1. CDR1 is ENHRY, CDR2 SYGVKD, per germline. The CDR3 length is 14 residues. Trimming took 7 bases from V and 8 from J; bases not matched to a gene: 11.

The table lists this clonotype with a count of one. This chain links TRBV5-1 with TRBJ1-2; perhaps TRBD1 as D (5 bases). The V end lost 4 bases, the J end lost 4 bases, and 14 bases lay between the germline ends. This CDR3 contains 14 residues. Germline CDR1 and CDR2: SGHRS and YFSETQ. Written as DNA, the CDR3 is TGCGCCAGCAGCCCACGGGACGGAACCTATGGCTACACCTTC. It is translated as CASSPRDGTYGYTF.

This clonotype was seen only a few times. This rearrangement joins TRBV3-1 to TRBJ2-2; 14 bases match TRBD2. CDR1 and CDR2 (germline): LGHDT, YNNKEL (reference sequence). V was clipped by 1 base and J by 6 bases; unmatched bases: 7. The CDR3 length is 18 residues. CDR3 coding DNA: TGTGCCAGCAGCCAAGTGACTAGCGGGAGGGCCAGGGCCGGGGAGCTGTTTTTT. Protein sequence: CASSQVTSGRARAGELFF.

This clonotype appeared a few times. The chain links TRBV12-3 or TRBV12-4 to TRBJ1-1; no clear D. The CDR3 extends over 11 amino acids. The CDR3 sequence: CVWGTGTEAFF. Here the CDR3 DNA reads TGTGTGTGGGGAACGGGCACTGAAGCTTTCTTT.

The chain couples TRBV21-1 to TRBJ2-7. TRBV21-1 is a pseudogene. The CDR3 totals 14 residues. The CDR3 loop is CASSNYPGRYEQYF. The CDR3 nucleotides read TGTGCCAGCAGCAATTATCCTGGTCGGTACGAGCAGTACTTC.

J is TRBJ2-5 and V is TRBV25-1, with D hard to call. Germline V gene sequence: CDR1 MGHDK, CDR2 SYGVNS. The length of the CDR3 is 13 residues. The V end lost 7 bases, the J end lost 7 bases, and 16 bases lay between the germline ends. CDR3 in amino acids: CASIDPGPGTQYF. In DNA, the CDR3 is TGTGCCAGCATAGACCCGGGTCCAGGGACCCAGTACTTC.

V usage is TRBV3-1 and J usage is TRBJ1-1, with no clear D. Trimming pared 1 base from V and 7 bases from J, leaving 10 bases between. This CDR3 comprises 13 residues. The germline V gene encodes CDR1 LGHDT and CDR2 YNNKEL (reference sequence). In DNA, the CDR3 is TGTGCCAGCAGCCAAGGCGTTTTTAATGAAGCTTTCTTT. Translated, it gives CASSQGVFNEAFF.

The genes are TRBV12-3 or TRBV12-4 and TRBJ2-7; maybe TRBD1 (6 bases). Trimming took off 0 bases at V and 2 bases at J, with 8 bases between the two ends. This CDR3 is 14 amino acids long. In DNA form, the CDR3 reads TGTGCCAGCAGTTTAGCGGACAGAACCTACGAGCAGTACTTC. Translation gives CASSLADRTYEQYF.

The rearrangement uses TRBV27 and TRBJ2-1; TRBD1 matches 9 bases. Trimming at V came to 5 bases and at J to 7 bases, leaving 9 bases not matched to a gene. The CDR3 consists of 15 residues. Germline values: CDR1 MNHEY, CDR2 SMNVEV (reference sequence). The CDR3 protein is CASSPWTGEVNEQFF. In DNA form, the CDR3 reads TGTGCCAGCAGTCCATGGACAGGGGAAGTGAATGAGCAGTTCTTC.

This clonotype was found a few times. V is TRBV11-2 and J is TRBJ2-3; TRBD2 agrees at 7 bases. Germline CDR1 reads SGHAT; CDR2 reads FQNNGV. The CDR3 has 17 residues. V lost 0 bases to trimming and J lost 4 bases; unmatched junction nucleotides: 10. This CDR3 is CASSLDGWRELPDTQYF. As DNA, the CDR3 is TGTGCCAGCAGCTTAGACGGCTGGCGGGAGTTGCCAGATACGCAGTATTTT.